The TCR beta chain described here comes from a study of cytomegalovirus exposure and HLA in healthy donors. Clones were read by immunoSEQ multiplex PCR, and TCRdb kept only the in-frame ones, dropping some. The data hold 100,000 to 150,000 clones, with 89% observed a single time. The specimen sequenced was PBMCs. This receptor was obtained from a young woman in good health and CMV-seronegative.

The CDR3 nucleotides are TGTGCCTGGAGCGTACGGACCGGGACAGGGATTTTCGCCGGGGAGCTGTTTTTT. Translating it yields CAWSVRTGTGIFAGELFF. The chain employs TRBV30 and TRBJ2-2; 9 nucleotides agree with TRBD1. The CDR3 is 18 residues long. After removal of 3 bases from V and 6 bases from J, the junction contained 17 bases not matched to a gene. Germline CDR1 and CDR2: GTSNPN and SVGIG (reference sequence).